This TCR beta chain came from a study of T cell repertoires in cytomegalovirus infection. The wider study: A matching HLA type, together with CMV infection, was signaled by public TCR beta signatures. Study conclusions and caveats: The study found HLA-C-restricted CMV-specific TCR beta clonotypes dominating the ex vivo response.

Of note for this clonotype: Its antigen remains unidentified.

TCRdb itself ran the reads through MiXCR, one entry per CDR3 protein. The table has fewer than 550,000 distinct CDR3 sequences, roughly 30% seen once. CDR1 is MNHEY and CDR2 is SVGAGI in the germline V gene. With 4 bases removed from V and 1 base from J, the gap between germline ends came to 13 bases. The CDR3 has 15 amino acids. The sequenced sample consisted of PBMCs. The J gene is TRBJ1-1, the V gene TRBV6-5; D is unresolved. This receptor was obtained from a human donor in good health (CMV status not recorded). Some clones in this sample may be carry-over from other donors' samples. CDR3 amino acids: CASSSRGNWNTEAFF. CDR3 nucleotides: TGTGCCAGCAGTTCCCGGGGAAATTGGAACACTGAAGCTTTCTTT.